Listed below are T cell receptor beta chains from one sample, sequenced in a study of shared clonotypes between healthy human individuals. Libraries were prepared by immunoSEQ multiplex PCR; TCRdb keeps only in-frame clonotypes and omits some of them. The sample consists of more than 1,200,000 clones, about 98.5% of them appearing once. The sample comprised naive CD4+ T cells sorted from blood. These receptors were collected from a young man in good health. Each CDR3 is given with its conserved first and last residue. A D gene is named only where the DNA matches it firmly. The size field is filled for only some rows; it gives once, few, many or a size class.

size	J	V	D	DNA	CDR3
NA	TRBJ2-7	TRBV2	NA	TGTGCCAGCATGCAGGCTGTTGCCTACGAGCAGTACTTC	CASMQAVAYEQYF
NA	TRBJ2-3	TRBV4-2	NA	TGTGCCAGCAGCCCCCCTCTGTCAGATACGCAGTATTTT	CASSPPLSDTQYF
NA	TRBJ2-1	TRBV5-4	NA	TGTGCCAGCCTCGGAGGGTGGTCAAACAATGAGCAGTTCTTC	CASLGGWSNNEQFF
NA	TRBJ2-3	TRBV11-3	TRBD2	TGTGCCAGCAGCTTAGCGGGACTAGCGGGTCAAGATACGCAGTATTTT	CASSLAGLAGQDTQYF
NA	TRBJ1-5	TRBV29-1	NA	TGCAGCGTTTGGGGGGGAAGGGTTCAGCCCCAGCATTTT	CSVWGGRVQPQHF
once	TRBJ2-3	TRBV5-1	NA	TGCGCCAGCAGCCCAGGGGGAGGAGGACCAGATACGCAGTATTTT	CASSPGGGGPDTQYF
NA	TRBJ2-3	TRBV7-2	TRBD2	TGTGCCAGCAGCTTAGCGGGACTAGCGGGGGTAGACACAGATACGCAGTATTTT	CASSLAGLAGVDTDTQYF
NA	TRBJ1-1	TRBV7-9	TRBD1	TGTGCCAGCAGCGACAGGGAATTGAACACTGAAGCTTTCTTT	CASSDRELNTEAFF
NA	TRBJ2-1	TRBV2	TRBD2	TGTGCCAGCAGTTCCGAAGGACTAGCGGGATACAATGAGCAGTTCTTC	CASSSEGLAGYNEQFF
NA	TRBJ2-5	TRBV20-1	NA	TGCAGTGCCAATACCCCGACGTCCCAGTACTTC	CSANTPTSQYF
NA	TRBJ2-5	TRBV7-2	NA	TGTGCCAGCAGCGGCCGACAGGCTTGGGAGACCCAGTACTTC	CASSGRQAWETQYF
once	TRBJ2-7	TRBV28	TRBD1	TGTGCCAGCAGTCCCGGGACAGGGGCCTACGAGCAGTACTTC	CASSPGTGAYEQYF
NA	TRBJ2-5	TRBV18	TRBD2	TGTGCCAGCTCACCAGGGCTAGCGGGAGAGACCCAGTACTTC	CASSPGLAGETQYF
NA	TRBJ2-3	TRBV9	NA	TGTGCCAGCAGCGTAATGGCCATGGACACGCAGTATTTT	CASSVMAMDTQYF
NA	TRBJ1-1	TRBV11-2	TRBD1	TGTGCCAGCAGCTCCCTGACAGGGTACACTGAAGCTTTCTTT	CASSSLTGYTEAFF
NA	TRBJ2-7	TRBV28	TRBD2	TGTGCCAGCAGTTCAATGGGGGGAGGGACCTACTACGAGCAGTACTTC	CASSSMGGGTYYEQYF
once	TRBJ2-2	TRBV19	NA	TGTGCCAGTAGTCCGAGTCACGGGACCATAAGCACCGGGGAGCTGTTTTTT	CASSPSHGTISTGELFF
NA	TRBJ1-5	TRBV12-5	NA	TGTGCTAGTGGTTTGCCCAACTCCGACGGTGGCAATCAGCCCCAGCATTTT	CASGLPNSDGGNQPQHF
NA	TRBJ1-5	TRBV28	NA	TGTGCCAGCAGTTATGGAGGGGATCAGCCCCAGCATTTT	CASSYGGDQPQHF
NA	TRBJ2-7	TRBV6-1	TRBD2	TGTGCCAGCAGTGAAAGTCCCGGGGGGTCCTACGAGCAGTACTTC	CASSESPGGSYEQYF
NA	TRBJ2-1	TRBV5-4	NA	TGTGCCAGCAGCTTGGCCAGTGGGCTAAATGAGCAGTTCTTC	CASSLASGLNEQFF
NA	TRBJ2-1	TRBV29-1	TRBD2	TGCAGCGTGGAGGGTACGACTAGCGGTTACAATGAGCAGTTCTTC	CSVEGTTSGYNEQFF
NA	TRBJ1-1	TRBV7-9	NA	TGTGCCAGCAGCTTAGCGAGGGCAGGGCGCACTGAAGCTTTCTTT	CASSLARAGRTEAFF
NA	TRBJ2-3	TRBV5-6	NA	TGTGCCAGCAGCTTGCCTAGTGCAGATACGCAGTATTTT	CASSLPSADTQYF
once	TRBJ1-4	TRBV28	NA	TGTGCCAGCAGTTGGGGGTATAATGAAAAACTGTTTTTT	CASSWGYNEKLFF
NA	TRBJ1-5	TRBV27	NA	TGTGCCAGCAGTCCTAATGTCTACAATCAGCCCCAGCATTTT	CASSPNVYNQPQHF
NA	TRBJ2-1	TRBV9	NA	TGTGCCAGCAGCGTAGCTGGGCTAGTAACGGGTCCCTACAATGAGCAGTTCTTC	CASSVAGLVTGPYNEQFF
NA	TRBJ2-7	TRBV19	TRBD1	TGTGCCAGTAGTGAAAGGACAGGGGACTACGAGCAGTACTTC	CASSERTGDYEQYF
NA	TRBJ2-5	TRBV5-4	NA	TGTGCCAGCAGCTTCCGCGGACAAGAGACCCAGTACTTC	CASSFRGQETQYF
NA	TRBJ2-2	TRBV7-9	NA	TGTGCCAGCAGCCCGGACTACACCGGGGAGCTGTTTTTT	CASSPDYTGELFF
NA	TRBJ2-1	TRBV9	NA	TGTGCCAGCAGCGCGGCGGGACAGTACAATGAGCAGTTCTTC	CASSAAGQYNEQFF
NA	TRBJ2-7	TRBV5-4	NA	TGTGCCAGCAGCTTGGCGGGCAGGATTTCCTACGAGCAGTACTTC	CASSLAGRISYEQYF
NA	TRBJ2-7	TRBV28	NA	TGTGCCAGCATGGGGGGGCGGAACTACGAGCAGTACTTC	CASMGGRNYEQYF
NA	TRBJ1-4	TRBV28	TRBD1	TGTGCCAGCAGTTTACGCTGGGACAGGCGAGCAACTAATGAAAAACTGTTTTTT	CASSLRWDRRATNEKLFF
NA	TRBJ2-5	TRBV5-6	NA	TGTGCCAGCAGCCGAGACGGAGGCGGGATAGGGCAAGAGACCCAGTACTTC	CASSRDGGGIGQETQYF
NA	TRBJ2-7	TRBV18	NA	TGTGCCAGCTCACCCGACACCTACGAGCAGTACTTC	CASSPDTYEQYF
NA	TRBJ2-7	TRBV6-5	NA	TGTGCCAGCAGTTACTTGACGGGAGTAGGGTACGAGCAGTACTTC	CASSYLTGVGYEQYF
NA	TRBJ2-1	TRBV30	NA	TGTGCCAGAACTTTGGGGAGCGGCAACTACAATGAGCAGTTCTTC	CARTLGSGNYNEQFF
NA	TRBJ2-1	TRBV15	NA	TGTGCCACCAGCAGAGATTCCCCCAATGAGCAGTTCTTC	CATSRDSPNEQFF
NA	TRBJ2-2	TRBV28	TRBD1	TGTGCCAGCATAGGCGACAGGGTCACCGGGGAGCTGTTTTTT	CASIGDRVTGELFF
NA	TRBJ1-5	TRBV7-6	NA	TGTGCCAGCAGCTTAGTAGCCGGGGCCAGCAATCAGCCCCAGCATTTT	CASSLVAGASNQPQHF
NA	TRBJ2-1	TRBV7-3	TRBD2	TGTGCCAGCAGCTTGGGACTAGCGGCATACAATGAGCAGTTCTTC	CASSLGLAAYNEQFF
NA	TRBJ2-7	TRBV18	TRBD2	TGTGCCAGCTCACCGACTAGCGAGAACTACGAGCAGTACTTC	CASSPTSENYEQYF
NA	TRBJ2-7	TRBV19	NA	TGTGCCAGTAGTATGTCAGGGGAGAAGGCCTACGAGCAGTACTTC	CASSMSGEKAYEQYF
NA	TRBJ2-2	TRBV7-9	TRBD1	TGTGCCAGCAGCTTGGGACAGGGAGACACCGGGGAGCTGTTTTTT	CASSLGQGDTGELFF
NA	TRBJ2-5	TRBV13	TRBD2	TGTGCCAGCAGCTTCACACCGACAGGACCCGGGACTAGCGGGTCTAGGGGGGGAGAGACCCAGTACTTC	CASSFTPTGPGTSGSRGGETQYF
NA	TRBJ1-2	TRBV18	NA	TGTGCCAGCTCACCAGAGGCAACACTGGCCTATGGCTACACCTTC	CASSPEATLAYGYTF
NA	TRBJ2-7	TRBV28	NA	TGTGCCAGCACCAAAAGCGGATACGAGCAGTACTTC	CASTKSGYEQYF
NA	TRBJ2-3	TRBV20-1	NA	TGCAGTGCTGCAGGGCTAGATACGCAGTATTTT	CSAAGLDTQYF
NA	TRBJ2-3	TRBV7-2	TRBD1	TGTGCCAGCAGCCCCCGACAGGGGTTAGATAACACAGATACGCAGTATTTT	CASSPRQGLDNTDTQYF
NA	TRBJ2-5	TRBV29-1	NA	TGCAGCGTTGATAGGGTAGAGACCCAGTACTTC	CSVDRVETQYF
NA	TRBJ1-1	TRBV19	NA	TGTGCCAGTATGTGGGGGCGGGACACTGAAGCTTTCTTT	CASMWGRDTEAFF
NA	TRBJ2-7	TRBV11-2	TRBD2	TGTGCCAGCAGGCGCGGACTAGCGGGTGCCTACGAGCAGTACTTC	CASRRGLAGAYEQYF
once	TRBJ2-1	TRBV20-1	NA	TGCAGTGCCCAGACCAATGAGCAGTTCTTC	CSAQTNEQFF
NA	TRBJ2-3	TRBV5-1	NA	TGCGCCAGCAGCTTCGGCTCACCTAGGGTTCTCCACACAGATACGCAGTATTTT	CASSFGSPRVLHTDTQYF